This passage covers 22 T cell receptor beta chains from one sample sequenced in a study of prognosis after radiotherapy for stage I lung cancer. TCR beta CDR3 amplification from genomic DNA was performed by two-round multiplex PCR. The first round of PCR was done with primers that matched each TRBV and TRBJ gene. MiXCR, applied by TCRdb to the multiplex PCR reads, yields one record per CDR3 protein. The data hold around 30,000 distinct CDR3 sequences, with 25% to 40% observed a single time. This specimen consisted of PBMCs, obtained before or after stereotactic body radiation therapy (not recorded which). Receptors originate from a donor of 50 years or more with non-small cell lung cancer.

In its sample, this clonotype was seen many times. This chain links TRBV19 with TRBJ1-1; tentatively, D is TRBD1 (6 bases). Germline V gene sequence: CDR1 LNHDA, CDR2 SQIVND (reference sequence). V dropped 6 bases and J dropped 2 bases, with 19 bases sitting between them. The CDR3 sequence is 16 residues long. The CDR3 sequence: CASSLEWGAGNTEAFF. CDR3 nucleotides: TGTGCCAGTAGCCTAGAGTGGGGGGCAGGAAACACTGAAGCTTTCTTT.

This clonotype was picked up many times. The V and J genes are TRBV27 and TRBJ2-2, with 7 bases fitting TRBD1. Germline-derived CDR1 and CDR2 are MNHEY and SMNVEV (reference sequence). The CDR3 contains 15 residues. The V and J ends lost 1 base and 4 bases, in that order; junction bases with no gene match: 3. The CDR3 DNA follows: TGTGCCAGCAGTTTATACAGGGGCCCCACCGGGGAGCTGTTTTTT. It is translated as CASSLYRGPTGELFF.

This clonotype has a count of ten or more. This chain joins TRBV12-3 or TRBV12-4 and TRBJ1-1, with no clear D. The CDR3 contains 14 residues. Trimming took 6 bases from V and 0 from J, leaving 11 bases between them. CDR3 region: CASSPTWVNTEAFF. CDR3 DNA sequence: TGTGCCAGCAGCCCCACTTGGGTGAACACTGAAGCTTTCTTT.

As concerns this clonotype: A much larger clone differs by one base, so this may be a read error. The conserved closing phenylalanine or tryptophan is absent in this CDR3, likely reflecting a read error. The gene calls are TRBV5-1 and TRBJ1-1, with D possibly TRBD1 on 5 matching bases. Germline V gene lookup returns CDR1 SGHRS and CDR2 YFSETQ. V lost 3 bases, J lost 0 bases, and 9 bases lay in between. This CDR3 comprises 14 residues. CDR3: CASSSSGMNTEAFS. As DNA, the CDR3 is TGCGCCAGCAGCTCCTCAGGGATGAACACTGAAGCTTTCTCT.

This clonotype was detected ten times or more. V gene TRBV19 combines with J gene TRBJ2-1, with 9 bases matching TRBD1. Germline CDR1 reads LNHDA; CDR2 reads SQIVND (reference sequence). CDR3 length: 15 amino acids. V dropped 6 bases and J dropped 3; count of bases not matched to a gene: 6. CDR3 region: CASRPGQGGYNEQFF. The CDR3, as DNA: TGTGCCAGTAGACCGGGACAGGGCGGCTACAATGAGCAGTTCTTC.

This clonotype was detected ten times or more. This chain connects TRBV20-1 to TRBJ2-1, with D uncertain. Germline V gene data show CDR1 as DFQATT and CDR2 as SNEGSKA (reference sequence). Trimming cost V 4 bases and J 2 bases, with 12 bases left between them. This CDR3 contains 14 residues. The CDR3 sequence is CSAIADRPYNEQFF. The CDR3 coding sequence is TGCAGTGCTATAGCCGATAGACCCTACAATGAGCAGTTCTTC.

This clonotype appeared many times. This chain uses TRBV7-9 with TRBJ2-7, with D perhaps matching TRBD2 (6 bases). This CDR3 is built from 14 residues. CDR1 and CDR2 (germline): SEHNR, FQNEAQ (reference sequence). The V gene lost 1 base and the J gene lost 6 bases, with 13 bases spanning the gap. CDR3 protein: CASSLVSGVGEQYF. CDR3 DNA: TGTGCCAGCAGCTTAGTTAGCGGTGTCGGCGAGCAGTACTTC.

This clonotype was recorded a few times. The chain links TRBV7-6 to TRBJ2-7, with D perhaps matching TRBD1 (5 bases). V gave up 5 bases and J gave up 1 base, with 12 bases separating them. Germline V CDR1 and CDR2: SGHVS, FNYEAQ. The length of the CDR3 is 14 residues. DNA of the CDR3: TGTGCCAGCAGCCCCAACAGGACATCCTACGAGCAGTACTTC. Its translation: CASSPNRTSYEQYF.

The chain combines TRBV6-2 or TRBV6-3 with TRBJ2-7; no firm D call. Germline V gene lookup returns CDR1 MNHEY and CDR2 SVGEGT. V was shortened by 5 bases and J by 0 bases, with 11 bases between the two germline ends. CDR3 size: 14 residues. This CDR3 is CASSEAESSYEQYF. The CDR3 DNA reads TGTGCCAGCAGTGAGGCGGAGAGCTCCTACGAGCAGTACTTC.

This clonotype was observed many times. V and J are TRBV9 and TRBJ2-1; 12 positions match TRBD2. V trimming: 5 bases; J trimming: 9 bases; junction bases outside the gene matches: 15. The CDR3 sequence is 17 residues long. Germline-derived CDR1 and CDR2 are SGDLS and YYNGEE. CDR3 in DNA: TGTGCCAGCAGGCGGGCAGCCGGGACTAGCGGGCGGGGTGAGCAGTTCTTC. Translated: CASRRAAGTSGRGEQFF.

The chain carries TRBV19 and TRBJ1-2, with 10 bases aligning to TRBD1. In germline, CDR1 is LNHDA, CDR2 SQIVND (reference sequence). The CDR3 length is 14 residues. The J segment lost 4 bases and the V segment lost 5 bases, leaving 4 bases of the junction unmatched. CDR3 residues: CASSDRGHTYGYTF. For the CDR3, the DNA is TGTGCCAGTAGTGACAGGGGGCATACCTATGGCTACACCTTC.

This clonotype was counted once. V usage is TRBV5-8 and J usage is TRBJ1-1; D perhaps matches TRBD1 (6 bases). CDR3 length: 13 amino acids. Germline values: CDR1 SGHTS, CDR2 YDEGEE. Trimming left V 1 base short and J 3 bases short, with 7 bases between. The chain's CDR3 is CASSLYRDTEAFF. As DNA, the CDR3 is TGTGCCAGCAGCTTGTACAGGGACACTGAAGCTTTCTTT.

In this sample, this clonotype turned up many times. The chain employs TRBV11-2 and TRBJ2-7, with D hard to call. V shed 4 bases and J shed 3 bases, with 13 bases lying between them. There are 14 residues in the CDR3. Germline-derived CDR1 and CDR2 are SGHAT and FQNNGV. DNA for the CDR3: TGTGCCAGCAGCTCAACACGATGGGGCTACGAGCAGTACTTC. Its translation is CASSSTRWGYEQYF. The full variable domain, completed using reference TRBV11-2 and TRBJ2-7, is EAGVAQSPRYKIIEKRQSVAFWCNPISGHATLYWYQQILGQGPKLLIQFQNNGVVDDSQLPKDRFSAERLKGVDSTLKIQPAKLEDSAVYLCASSSTRWGYEQYFGPGTRLTVT.

This clonotype was counted at least ten times. The V and J genes are TRBV11-2 and TRBJ2-1, with TRBD1 identical over 7 bases. Germline V gene lookup returns CDR1 SGHAT and CDR2 FQNNGV. Losses at the gene ends were 1 base for V and 0 bases for J; bases not matched to a gene: 3. The CDR3 has 16 residues. The CDR3 reads CASSLAGQFSYNEQFF. As DNA, the CDR3 is TGTGCCAGCAGCTTAGCGGGACAGTTCTCCTACAATGAGCAGTTCTTC.

This clonotype occurred once. The CDR3 does not end in the conserved phenylalanine or tryptophan, so this is likely a read error. The rearrangement uses TRBV24-1 and TRBJ1-2; 11 nucleotides align to TRBD1. Germline V gene sequence: CDR1 KGHDR, CDR2 SFDVKD. Trimming took 5 bases from V and 4 from J; bases not matched to a gene: 5. This CDR3 spans 15 amino acids. In nucleotides, the CDR3 is TGTGCCACCAGTGGAGGGACAGGGGGAGTCTATGGCTACACCTTA. The encoded protein is CATSGGTGGVYGYTL.

The chain recombines TRBV10-3 with TRBJ1-5; D unresolved. V was shortened by 0 bases and J by 1 base, with 4 bases between the two germline ends. The CDR3 totals 14 residues. The germline CDR1 and CDR2 sequences are ENHRY and SYGVKD. The CDR3 is CAISESSSNQPQHF. The CDR3 coding sequence is TGTGCCATCAGTGAGTCATCCAGCAATCAGCCCCAGCATTTT.

This clonotype was recorded at least ten times. The chain links TRBV3-1 to TRBJ2-3; D may be TRBD1 or TRBD2 (5 bases each). The CDR3 sequence is 15 residues long. Germline V gene sequence: CDR1 LGHDT, CDR2 YNNKEL (reference sequence). The V gene lost 3 bases and the J gene lost 4 bases, with 14 bases spanning the gap. CDR3 nucleotides: TGTGCCAGCAGCCAGCGTAGAGGGGCCCCAGATACGCAGTATTTT. It codes for CASSQRRGAPDTQYF.

This clonotype came up many times. The chain is built from TRBV25-1 and TRBJ2-1; TRBD2 aligns across 9 bases. V lost 2 bases, J lost 6 bases, and 8 bases stayed unmatched. Germline CDR1 reads MGHDK; CDR2 reads SYGVNS. This CDR3 has 16 residues. The CDR3 region is CASSETAGGYGNEQFF. CDR3 nucleotide sequence: TGTGCCAGCAGTGAAACGGCGGGGGGGTATGGCAATGAGCAGTTCTTC.

This clonotype has at least ten counts. Here the CDR3 DNA reads TGCGCCAGCAGCTTGTCCGGGACGGGTAATTCACCCCTCCACTTT. Translation: CASSLSGTGNSPLHF. V and J are TRBV5-1 and TRBJ1-6; tentative D call: TRBD1 (5 bases). Germline values: CDR1 SGHRS, CDR2 YFSETQ. With 1 base removed from V and 6 bases from J, the gap between germline ends came to 11 bases. The length of the CDR3 is 15 residues. Full variable domain (remainder filled in from reference TRBV5-1 and TRBJ1-6): KAGVTQTPRYLIKTRGQQVTLSCSPISGHRSVSWYQQTPGQGLQFLFEYFSETQRNKGNFPGRFSGRQFSNSRSEMNVSTLELGDSALYLCASSLSGTGNSPLHFGNGTRLTVT.

About this clonotype: Likely a read error: the CDR3 ends without its conserved phenylalanine or tryptophan. This chain joins TRBV6-1 and TRBJ1-2, with unresolved D. The CDR3 spans 12 residues. From germline, CDR1 is MNHNS and CDR2 SASEGT. The ends were cut back, 9 bases at V and 7 bases at J, with 15 bases in the middle. This CDR3 is CARGVGVGGYTL. The DNA for the CDR3 is TGTGCCAGAGGTGTAGGCGTGGGTGGCTACACCTTA.

In this sample, this clonotype is medium-sized. V is TRBV6-5 and J is TRBJ1-2; TRBD1 might be the D (6 bases). CDR3 length: 14 residues. Germline V gives CDR1 MNHEY, CDR2 SVGAGI. V dropped 0 bases and J dropped 5 bases, with 10 bases sitting between them. The DNA of the CDR3 is TGTGCCAGCAGTTACTCCGCAGGGGAGTATGGCTACACCTTC. Its protein product is CASSYSAGEYGYTF.

This clonotype came up many times. V and J are TRBV7-2 and TRBJ1-1; possibly TRBD1 for D (5 bases). Germline loops: CDR1 SGHTA, CDR2 FQGNSA. The ends were cut back, 5 bases at V and 3 bases at J, with 16 bases in the middle. The CDR3 spans 15 residues. CDR3 residues: CASSPVDGAHTEAFF. CDR3 DNA: TGTGCCAGCAGCCCGGTAGATGGGGCGCACACTGAAGCTTTCTTT.